This is a list of T cell receptor beta chains from one sample in a study of vaccination effects on CD4 cells after COVID-19. Their cognate antigens are unknown. Some clones are missing from TCRdb's copy, which holds only in-frame ones; the method was immunoSEQ multiplex PCR. The sample consists of some 39,000 clones, about 81% of them appearing once. Material: CD4+ T cells from PBMCs cultured without peptide, obtained before COVID-19 vaccination. These receptors all stem from a human donor who received a COVID-19 vaccine. Both conserved end residues are part of each CDR3. The D gene is left open where the match is weak. Clone sizes are given selectively: once, few, many, or a class where the clone is expanded.

clone size: -
D gene: TRBD1
J gene: TRBJ1-2
V gene: TRBV15
CDR3 protein: CATSPGGVTGGGYTF
CDR3 DNA: TGTGCCACCAGCCCGGGTGGGGTAACAGGGGGGGGCTACACCTTC

clone size: -
D gene: -
J gene: TRBJ1-3
V gene: TRBV9
CDR3 protein: CASNGGQGNTIYF
CDR3 DNA: TGTGCCAGCAATGGGGGCCAGGGAAACACCATATATTTT

clone size: -
D gene: -
J gene: TRBJ1-4
V gene: TRBV5-4
CDR3 protein: CASSLAVTEKLFF
CDR3 DNA: TGTGCCAGCAGCTTGGCGGTCACTGAAAAACTGTTTTTT

clone size: -
D gene: -
J gene: TRBJ2-3
V gene: TRBV19
CDR3 protein: CASESAADTQYF
CDR3 DNA: TGTGCCAGTGAAAGCGCCGCAGATACGCAGTATTTT

clone size: once
D gene: -
J gene: TRBJ2-5
V gene: TRBV15
CDR3 protein: CATSRGGGETQYF
CDR3 DNA: TGTGCCACCAGCAGAGGGGGCGGGGAGACCCAGTACTTC

clone size: few
D gene: TRBD1
J gene: TRBJ1-2
V gene: TRBV5-1
CDR3 protein: CASSPGTGYTNYGYTF
CDR3 DNA: TGCGCCAGCAGCCCCGGGACAGGCTACACTAACTATGGCTACACCTTC

clone size: -
D gene: TRBD1
J gene: TRBJ1-2
V gene: TRBV9
CDR3 protein: CASSRGTVPGGNYGYTF
CDR3 DNA: TGTGCCAGCAGCAGAGGGACGGTGCCAGGGGGGAACTATGGCTACACCTTC

clone size: -
D gene: -
J gene: TRBJ1-1
V gene: TRBV30
CDR3 protein: CAWSSSFNTEAFF
CDR3 DNA: TGTGCCTGGAGTTCCTCGTTCAACACTGAAGCTTTCTTT

clone size: -
D gene: -
J gene: TRBJ1-2
V gene: TRBV4-1
CDR3 protein: CASSPIGSANYGYTF
CDR3 DNA: TGCGCCAGCAGCCCGATCGGATCGGCTAACTATGGCTACACCTTC

clone size: once
D gene: -
J gene: TRBJ2-3
V gene: TRBV11-2
CDR3 protein: CASTAQGGAALTDTQYF
CDR3 DNA: TGTGCCAGCACAGCCCAAGGGGGGGCGGCTCTCACAGATACGCAGTATTTT

clone size: -
D gene: TRBD1
J gene: TRBJ1-2
V gene: TRBV7-2
CDR3 protein: CASSLDPGQGAGGYTF
CDR3 DNA: TGTGCCAGCAGCTTAGACCCGGGACAGGGGGCCGGTGGCTACACCTTC

clone size: -
D gene: -
J gene: TRBJ1-1
V gene: TRBV5-8
CDR3 protein: CASSPRNTEAFF
CDR3 DNA: TGTGCCAGCAGCCCCCGCAACACTGAAGCTTTCTTT

clone size: -
D gene: -
J gene: TRBJ1-2
V gene: TRBV4-2
CDR3 protein: CASSQALLNYGYTF
CDR3 DNA: TGTGCCAGCAGCCAAGCACTGTTAAACTATGGCTACACCTTC

clone size: -
D gene: TRBD2
J gene: TRBJ2-1
V gene: TRBV2
CDR3 protein: CASRPGGAYNEQFF
CDR3 DNA: TGTGCCAGCAGGCCGGGGGGTGCCTACAATGAGCAGTTCTTC

clone size: -
D gene: -
J gene: TRBJ1-2
V gene: TRBV2
CDR3 protein: CASSEEVNYGYTF
CDR3 DNA: TGTGCCAGCAGTGAAGAGGTTAACTATGGCTACACCTTC

clone size: -
D gene: TRBD1
J gene: TRBJ2-3
V gene: TRBV29-1
CDR3 protein: CSVPGQGPPDTQYF
CDR3 DNA: TGCAGCGTTCCGGGACAGGGTCCGCCGGATACGCAGTATTTT

clone size: once
D gene: TRBD2
J gene: TRBJ2-4
V gene: TRBV10-1
CDR3 protein: CASSGKAAGDIQYF
CDR3 DNA: TGCGCCAGCAGTGGGAAGGCAGCGGGAGACATTCAGTACTTC

clone size: -
D gene: -
J gene: TRBJ1-1
V gene: TRBV6-5
CDR3 protein: CASSYSTNTEAFF
CDR3 DNA: TGTGCCAGCAGTTACTCGACGAACACTGAAGCTTTCTTT

clone size: once
D gene: -
J gene: TRBJ1-4
V gene: TRBV5-1
CDR3 protein: CASSLSATNEKLFF
CDR3 DNA: TGCGCCAGCAGCCTCTCCGCAACTAATGAAAAACTGTTTTTT

clone size: -
D gene: -
J gene: TRBJ1-5
V gene: TRBV12-3/TRBV12-4
CDR3 protein: CASADSNGPQHF
CDR3 DNA: TGTGCCAGCGCCGACAGTAATGGGCCCCAGCATTTT

clone size: -
D gene: TRBD1
J gene: TRBJ1-1
V gene: TRBV7-2
CDR3 protein: CASSKTGLTEAFF
CDR3 DNA: TGTGCCAGCAGCAAGACAGGGCTCACTGAAGCTTTCTTT

clone size: -
D gene: -
J gene: TRBJ2-5
V gene: TRBV25-1
CDR3 protein: CASRGDQETQYF
CDR3 DNA: TGTGCCAGCAGGGGAGACCAAGAGACCCAGTACTTC

clone size: -
D gene: TRBD1
J gene: TRBJ1-4
V gene: TRBV7-2
CDR3 protein: CASSLTRGTAVEGEKLFF
CDR3 DNA: TGTGCCAGCAGCCTCACGCGTGGGACAGCCGTTGAGGGGGAAAAACTGTTTTTT

clone size: -
D gene: -
J gene: TRBJ2-1
V gene: TRBV7-3
CDR3 protein: CASSPGRGRNEQFF
CDR3 DNA: TGTGCCAGCAGCCCCGGACGGGGGCGCAATGAGCAGTTCTTC

clone size: few
D gene: TRBD1
J gene: TRBJ1-5
V gene: TRBV4-2
CDR3 protein: CASSQNQGASNQPQHF
CDR3 DNA: TGTGCCAGCAGCCAAAACCAGGGGGCCTCTAATCAGCCCCAGCATTTT

clone size: -
D gene: -
J gene: TRBJ1-6
V gene: TRBV4-1
CDR3 protein: CASSQEDSASSYNSPLHF
CDR3 DNA: TGCGCCAGCAGCCAAGAGGACAGCGCCAGCTCCTATAATTCACCCCTCCACTTT

clone size: -
D gene: TRBD1
J gene: TRBJ1-1
V gene: TRBV10-2
CDR3 protein: CASMGQGAGGAFF
CDR3 DNA: TGCGCCAGCATGGGACAGGGGGCAGGTGGAGCTTTCTTT

clone size: -
D gene: -
J gene: TRBJ1-1
V gene: TRBV6-5
CDR3 protein: CASSLRQDTEAFF
CDR3 DNA: TGTGCCAGCAGTTTACGACAGGACACTGAAGCTTTCTTT

clone size: -
D gene: -
J gene: TRBJ1-1
V gene: TRBV18
CDR3 protein: CASSPNSGTEAFF
CDR3 DNA: TGTGCCAGCTCACCCAACTCGGGCACTGAAGCTTTCTTT

clone size: -
D gene: -
J gene: TRBJ1-6
V gene: TRBV19
CDR3 protein: CASSNSPGSYNSPLHF
CDR3 DNA: TGTGCCAGTAGTAACTCCCCCGGGTCCTATAATTCACCCCTCCACTTT

clone size: -
D gene: -
J gene: TRBJ1-5
V gene: TRBV19
CDR3 protein: CASSIQYSNQPQHF
CDR3 DNA: TGTGCCAGTAGTATACAGTATAGCAATCAGCCCCAGCATTTT

clone size: -
D gene: -
J gene: TRBJ1-5
V gene: TRBV19
CDR3 protein: CASSTDSGRNQPQHF
CDR3 DNA: TGTGCCAGTAGTACGGACAGTGGGCGCAATCAGCCCCAGCATTTT

clone size: -
D gene: TRBD2
J gene: TRBJ2-3
V gene: TRBV5-1
CDR3 protein: CASTPGGSTDTQYF
CDR3 DNA: TGCGCCAGCACCCCGGGGGGGTCCACAGATACGCAGTATTTT

clone size: -
D gene: -
J gene: TRBJ2-3
V gene: TRBV2
CDR3 protein: CASSEGSAHTDTQYF
CDR3 DNA: TGTGCCAGCAGTGAAGGATCAGCACACACAGATACGCAGTATTTT

clone size: -
D gene: -
J gene: TRBJ1-2
V gene: TRBV7-2
CDR3 protein: CASSFRDGHVGYTF
CDR3 DNA: TGTGCCAGCAGCTTCCGGGACGGACACGTGGGCTACACCTTC

clone size: -
D gene: TRBD2
J gene: TRBJ2-2
V gene: TRBV3-1/TRBV3-2
CDR3 protein: CASSLLGGPTGELFF
CDR3 DNA: TGTGCCAGCAGCCTCCTGGGAGGGCCCACCGGGGAGCTGTTTTTT

clone size: -
D gene: TRBD2
J gene: TRBJ2-2
V gene: TRBV7-6
CDR3 protein: CASSSLKGLAGGPNTGELFF
CDR3 DNA: TGTGCCAGCAGCTCCCTCAAGGGACTAGCGGGGGGCCCGAACACCGGGGAGCTGTTTTTT

clone size: -
D gene: TRBD2
J gene: TRBJ2-1
V gene: TRBV5-6
CDR3 protein: CASSLEERGANEQFF
CDR3 DNA: TGTGCCAGCAGCTTGGAGGAGCGGGGGGCCAATGAGCAGTTCTTC

clone size: -
D gene: -
J gene: TRBJ1-1
V gene: TRBV7-2
CDR3 protein: CASNFKEWDTEAFF
CDR3 DNA: TGTGCCAGCAATTTCAAGGAATGGGACACTGAAGCTTTCTTT

clone size: -
D gene: -
J gene: TRBJ2-1
V gene: TRBV5-4
CDR3 protein: CASSFKTTNEQFF
CDR3 DNA: TGTGCCAGCAGCTTTAAAACTACCAATGAGCAGTTCTTC

clone size: -
D gene: -
J gene: TRBJ1-2
V gene: TRBV7-9
CDR3 protein: CASSPFPTQDYGYTF
CDR3 DNA: TGTGCCAGCAGCCCATTCCCGACACAGGACTATGGCTACACCTTC

clone size: -
D gene: -
J gene: TRBJ2-3
V gene: TRBV27
CDR3 protein: CASSSMGTAFWSSTDTQYF
CDR3 DNA: TGTGCCAGCAGCTCAATGGGGACGGCATTTTGGTCAAGCACAGATACGCAGTATTTT

clone size: -
D gene: -
J gene: TRBJ2-2
V gene: TRBV10-3
CDR3 protein: CAISGQQNTGELFF
CDR3 DNA: TGTGCCATCAGTGGGCAGCAGAACACCGGGGAGCTGTTTTTT

clone size: -
D gene: -
J gene: TRBJ1-1
V gene: TRBV5-1
CDR3 protein: CASSLRSAGNTEAFF
CDR3 DNA: TGCGCCAGCAGCTTAAGGTCTGCAGGGAACACTGAAGCTTTCTTT

clone size: -
D gene: -
J gene: TRBJ2-5
V gene: TRBV6-6
CDR3 protein: CASSAQWRETQYF
CDR3 DNA: TGTGCCAGCAGTGCTCAGTGGAGAGAGACCCAGTACTTC

clone size: -
D gene: -
J gene: TRBJ1-1
V gene: TRBV13
CDR3 protein: CASSLRDKNTEAFF
CDR3 DNA: TGTGCCAGCAGCCTCCGGGACAAAAACACTGAAGCTTTCTTT

clone size: few
D gene: TRBD2
J gene: TRBJ2-3
V gene: TRBV12-3/TRBV12-4
CDR3 protein: CALAGSTDTQYF
CDR3 DNA: TGTGCTTTAGCGGGGAGCACAGATACGCAGTATTTT

clone size: once
D gene: -
J gene: TRBJ2-6
V gene: TRBV5-1
CDR3 protein: CASSSFGTVTSGANVLTF
CDR3 DNA: TGCGCCAGCAGCTCGTTTGGGACGGTAACCTCTGGGGCCAACGTCCTGACTTTC

clone size: -
D gene: TRBD2
J gene: TRBJ2-5
V gene: TRBV3-1/TRBV3-2
CDR3 protein: CASSQYGTSHQETQYF
CDR3 DNA: TGTGCCAGCAGCCAATACGGGACTAGCCATCAAGAGACCCAGTACTTC

clone size: few
D gene: -
J gene: TRBJ1-3
V gene: TRBV12-3/TRBV12-4
CDR3 protein: CASTKLGNTIYF
CDR3 DNA: TGTGCCAGCACCAAATTGGGAAACACCATATATTTT

clone size: -
D gene: -
J gene: TRBJ1-1
V gene: TRBV27
CDR3 protein: CASRQTGILSEAFF
CDR3 DNA: TGTGCCAGCAGACAAACAGGAATATTGTCTGAAGCTTTCTTT

clone size: -
D gene: TRBD1
J gene: TRBJ1-5
V gene: TRBV30
CDR3 protein: CAWSSTGVKPQHF
CDR3 DNA: TGTGCCTGGAGCTCAACAGGGGTCAAGCCCCAGCATTTT

clone size: -
D gene: -
J gene: TRBJ1-6
V gene: TRBV3-1/TRBV3-2
CDR3 protein: CASSQGFGNSPLHF
CDR3 DNA: TGTGCCAGCAGCCAGGGGTTCGGAAATTCACCCCTCCACTTT

clone size: -
D gene: -
J gene: TRBJ1-1
V gene: TRBV2
CDR3 protein: CASSVESGGTEAFF
CDR3 DNA: TGTGCCAGCAGTGTCGAATCTGGAGGGACTGAAGCTTTCTTT

clone size: -
D gene: TRBD1
J gene: TRBJ2-2
V gene: TRBV10-2
CDR3 protein: CASRGQGAGELFF
CDR3 DNA: TGCGCCAGCAGGGGACAGGGGGCCGGGGAGCTGTTTTTT

clone size: -
D gene: -
J gene: TRBJ1-5
V gene: TRBV3-1/TRBV3-2
CDR3 protein: CASSHLSGNQPQHF
CDR3 DNA: TGTGCCAGCAGCCACCTGTCGGGCAATCAGCCCCAGCATTTT

clone size: -
D gene: -
J gene: TRBJ2-3
V gene: TRBV2
CDR3 protein: CASSEARGTQYF
CDR3 DNA: TGTGCCAGCAGTGAGGCTCGGGGAACGCAGTATTTT

clone size: -
D gene: -
J gene: TRBJ2-1
V gene: TRBV6-2/TRBV6-3
CDR3 protein: CASSYDRNEQFF
CDR3 DNA: TGTGCCAGCAGTTACGACCGCAATGAGCAGTTCTTC

clone size: -
D gene: -
J gene: TRBJ1-2
V gene: TRBV12-3/TRBV12-4
CDR3 protein: CASSLFIEYGYTF
CDR3 DNA: TGTGCCAGCAGTTTATTCATAGAATATGGCTACACCTTC